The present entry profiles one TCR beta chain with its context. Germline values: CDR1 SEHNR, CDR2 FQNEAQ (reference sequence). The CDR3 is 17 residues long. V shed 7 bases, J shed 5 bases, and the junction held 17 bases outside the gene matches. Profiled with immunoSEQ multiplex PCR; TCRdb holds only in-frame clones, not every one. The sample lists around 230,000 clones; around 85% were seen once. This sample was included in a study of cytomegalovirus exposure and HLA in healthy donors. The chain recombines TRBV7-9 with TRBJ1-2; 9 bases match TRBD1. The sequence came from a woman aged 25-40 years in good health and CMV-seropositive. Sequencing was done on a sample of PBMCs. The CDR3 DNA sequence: TGTGCCAGCAACCAGAGGGTTGGACAGGGGACATCTTATGGCTACACCTTC. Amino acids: CASNQRVGQGTSYGYTF.